Sequencing of this TCR beta chain was carried out in a study of blood T cell repertoires in COVID-19. V shed 2 bases and J shed 4 bases, with 9 bases lying between them. Germline V CDR1 and CDR2: SGHTS, YDEGEE. The CDR3 extends over 13 amino acids. Under the authors' procedure: Amplification from reference gene primers served as the basis for estimated nucleated cell counts. Assay: immunoSEQ multiplex PCR; the TCRdb copy retains only in-frame clones and omits some. V and J calls plus clone size are reproduced from that table; the DNA served to infer D and trimming. The table lists some 300,000 clones, around 88% of them singletons.

This clonotype originated in a woman in her twenties or thirties who had recovered from COVID-19. The V call is TRBV5-8, the J call TRBJ1-2; D not resolved. Sequencing input: peripheral blood. The CDR3 region is CASSLHIIYGYTF. CDR3 coding DNA: TGTGCCAGCAGCTTACATATCATCTATGGCTACACCTTC.